This T cell receptor beta chain was identified during a study of blood T cell repertoires in COVID-19. At the level of the study: Spain, Italy and the United States supplied samples that represented acute and convalescent COVID-19. Sample material is recorded as cDNA or gDNA derived from T cells, B-cell-depleted T cells, or PBMCs.

As handled by the study authors: Quantification of nucleated cells was approximated via reference gene primer amplification. Clones were sequenced by immunoSEQ multiplex PCR, and TCRdb holds only the in-frame ones, with some missing. That table gives V, J and clone size, and the DNA gave D and trimming. The sample records over 150,000 clones, around 83% being singletons. Germline-derived CDR1 and CDR2 are SGHTA and FQGNSA. This CDR3 has 16 amino acids. V was cut by 1 base and J by 1 base, with 11 bases left in between. The sample comprised peripheral blood. The source of this sequence is a woman aged 55-69 years with acute or convalescent COVID-19. The gene calls are TRBV7-2 and TRBJ1-5; no reliable D call. CDR3 sequence (DNA): TGTGCCAGCAGCTTAGATGCGCGGGGAAGCAATCAGCCCCAGCATTTT. Its translation is CASSLDARGSNQPQHF.